This is a list of T cell receptor beta chains from one sample in a study of shared clonotypes between healthy human individuals. The table came from immunoSEQ multiplex PCR; TCRdb's copy has only in-frame clones and leaves some out. Of around 600,000 clones in the sample, about 97% were seen once. The sample was naive CD4+ T cells sorted from blood. The receptors come from a woman aged 30 to 39 in good health. Each CDR3 is given with its conserved first and last residue. Each record gives: D gene, clone size, V gene, J gene, CDR3 DNA, CDR3 protein. D genes are given only for firm matches. Not every row has a clone size; where given, it reads once, few, many or a size class.

d_gene: -
abundance: -
v_gene: TRBV28
j_gene: TRBJ2-7
CDR3nt: TGTGCCAGCAGTCCTGGGACGGCTGCCGGTTACGAGCAGTACTTC
CDR3aa: CASSPGTAAGYEQYF

d_gene: -
abundance: -
v_gene: TRBV21-1
j_gene: TRBJ2-7
CDR3nt: TGTGCCAGCAGCAAAGTGGGGAAGGGTCCGGGGGGCGACGAGCAGTACTTC
CDR3aa: CASSKVGKGPGGDEQYF

d_gene: -
abundance: -
v_gene: TRBV7-8
j_gene: TRBJ1-5
CDR3nt: TGTGCCAGCAGCTTCAAACAGGGCGATCAGCCCCAGCATTTT
CDR3aa: CASSFKQGDQPQHF

d_gene: TRBD1
abundance: once
v_gene: TRBV7-3
j_gene: TRBJ2-1
CDR3nt: TGTGCCAGCAGCACATGGGACAGGGGTTTCAATGAGCAGTTCTTC
CDR3aa: CASSTWDRGFNEQFF

d_gene: -
abundance: -
v_gene: TRBV7-9
j_gene: TRBJ2-7
CDR3nt: TGTGCCAGCAGCTCACTCGAGGCAGTTCAGCAGTACTTC
CDR3aa: CASSSLEAVQQYF

d_gene: -
abundance: -
v_gene: TRBV5-1
j_gene: TRBJ1-2
CDR3nt: TGCGCCAGCAGCCCCGGCGCAAACTATGGCTACACCTTC
CDR3aa: CASSPGANYGYTF

d_gene: -
abundance: -
v_gene: TRBV7-9
j_gene: TRBJ2-2
CDR3nt: TGTGCCAGCAGCTTAGCCCCCTTTCCCGGGGAGCTGTTTTTT
CDR3aa: CASSLAPFPGELFF

d_gene: -
abundance: -
v_gene: TRBV28
j_gene: TRBJ2-1
CDR3nt: TGTGCCAGCAGTTCCCCGCAGGGGGGATTGAATGAGCAGTTCTTC
CDR3aa: CASSSPQGGLNEQFF

d_gene: -
abundance: -
v_gene: TRBV28
j_gene: TRBJ1-3
CDR3nt: TGTGCCAGCAGTACCGAAAGGTCTCGAAACACCATATATTTT
CDR3aa: CASSTERSRNTIYF

d_gene: -
abundance: -
v_gene: TRBV5-1
j_gene: TRBJ1-3
CDR3nt: TGCGCCAGCAGTGTCCCCCCAGGGTGGAACTCTGGAAACACCATATATTTT
CDR3aa: CASSVPPGWNSGNTIYF

d_gene: TRBD1
abundance: once
v_gene: TRBV29-1
j_gene: TRBJ2-5
CDR3nt: TGCAGCGTGAGGGCAGGGGGATACGGGACCCAGTACTTC
CDR3aa: CSVRAGGYGTQYF

d_gene: TRBD2
abundance: -
v_gene: TRBV4-1
j_gene: TRBJ2-3
CDR3nt: TGCGCCAGCAGCCAAGGCGGGAGGGTTTTCCTCACAGATACGCAGTATTTT
CDR3aa: CASSQGGRVFLTDTQYF

d_gene: -
abundance: -
v_gene: TRBV15
j_gene: TRBJ1-1
CDR3nt: TGTGCCACCAGCAGAGATCTTCTGGGAGTGGGCACTGAAGCTTTCTTT
CDR3aa: CATSRDLLGVGTEAFF

d_gene: -
abundance: -
v_gene: TRBV27
j_gene: TRBJ2-1
CDR3nt: TGTGCCAGCAGTTTTGTACCACACAATGAGCAGTTCTTC
CDR3aa: CASSFVPHNEQFF

d_gene: -
abundance: -
v_gene: TRBV19
j_gene: TRBJ1-5
CDR3nt: TGTGCCAGTAGTGAGAGACTTAGCAATCAGCCCCAGCATTTT
CDR3aa: CASSERLSNQPQHF

d_gene: -
abundance: once
v_gene: TRBV5-8
j_gene: TRBJ2-7
CDR3nt: TGTGCCAGCAGCTTAACTCGGAGGTCCTACGAGCAGTACTTC
CDR3aa: CASSLTRRSYEQYF

d_gene: TRBD1
abundance: -
v_gene: TRBV19
j_gene: TRBJ2-7
CDR3nt: TGTGCCAGTTCCAACCCAGGGACAGGCCACTACGAGCAGTACTTC
CDR3aa: CASSNPGTGHYEQYF

d_gene: TRBD1
abundance: -
v_gene: TRBV18
j_gene: TRBJ1-2
CDR3nt: TGTGCCAGCTCCCCTGGGACAGGGGGCGCCGGCTACACCTTC
CDR3aa: CASSPGTGGAGYTF

d_gene: TRBD1
abundance: -
v_gene: TRBV19
j_gene: TRBJ1-1
CDR3nt: TGTGCCAGTAGCATCACAGGGGTGAACACTGAAGCTTTCTTT
CDR3aa: CASSITGVNTEAFF

d_gene: -
abundance: -
v_gene: TRBV6-5
j_gene: TRBJ1-1
CDR3nt: TGTGCCAGCAGACCTACGAACACTGAAGCTTTCTTT
CDR3aa: CASRPTNTEAFF

d_gene: TRBD2
abundance: -
v_gene: TRBV10-3
j_gene: TRBJ2-7
CDR3nt: TGTGCCATCAGTGATAGGACTAGCGGGAGTCACGAGCAGTACTTC
CDR3aa: CAISDRTSGSHEQYF

d_gene: TRBD1
abundance: -
v_gene: TRBV9
j_gene: TRBJ2-7
CDR3nt: TGTGCCAGCAGCCCTCACCGGACAGGGGTTAACGAGCAGTACTTC
CDR3aa: CASSPHRTGVNEQYF

d_gene: -
abundance: -
v_gene: TRBV6-5
j_gene: TRBJ1-6
CDR3nt: TGTGCCAGCAGTTACCTCGGAGGGAAAAGGGCACCCCTCCACTTT
CDR3aa: CASSYLGGKRAPLHF